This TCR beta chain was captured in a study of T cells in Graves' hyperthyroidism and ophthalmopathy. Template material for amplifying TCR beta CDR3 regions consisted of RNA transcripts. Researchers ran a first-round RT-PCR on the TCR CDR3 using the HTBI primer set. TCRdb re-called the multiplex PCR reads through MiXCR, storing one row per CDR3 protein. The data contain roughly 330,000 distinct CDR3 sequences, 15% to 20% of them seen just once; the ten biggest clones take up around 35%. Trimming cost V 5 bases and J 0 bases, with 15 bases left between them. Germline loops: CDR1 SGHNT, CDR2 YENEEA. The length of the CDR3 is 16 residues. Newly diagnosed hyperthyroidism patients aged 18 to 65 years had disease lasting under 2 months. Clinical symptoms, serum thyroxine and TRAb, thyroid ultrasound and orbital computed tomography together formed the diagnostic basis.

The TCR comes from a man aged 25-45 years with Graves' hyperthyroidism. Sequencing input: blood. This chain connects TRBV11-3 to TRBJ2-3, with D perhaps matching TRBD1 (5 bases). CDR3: CASSERQPGSTDTQYF. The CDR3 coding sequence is TGTGCCAGCAGCGAACGACAGCCAGGGAGCACAGATACGCAGTATTTT.